The 14 T cell receptor beta chains listed next were all sequenced from one sample in a study of blood T cell repertoires in COVID-19. The method was immunoSEQ multiplex PCR; TCRdb's version includes in-frame clones alone and lacks a portion of them. Among 85,000 to 100,000 clones listed, around 82% were seen once. The sample consisted of peripheral blood. The receptors stem from a man aged 50 to 59 who had recovered from COVID-19.

The chain recombines TRBV19 with TRBJ2-7; D unclear. Germline CDR1 and CDR2: LNHDA and SQIVND (reference sequence). This CDR3 has 14 residues. V was trimmed by 1 base and J by 3 bases, leaving 10 bases between them. The CDR3 nucleotides are TGTGCCAGTAGTATAGGACTCTTGAACTACGAGCAGTACTTC. It translates to CASSIGLLNYEQYF.

The chain uses TRBV5-1 and TRBJ2-7; 8 bases align to TRBD1. Germline CDR1 and CDR2: SGHRS and YFSETQ. The CDR3 is made up of 15 amino acids. The V gene end was trimmed by 4 bases and the J gene end by 4 bases; junction bases not matched to a gene: 10. The DNA of the CDR3 is TGCGCCAGCAGCCCTGGGTCGGGGACAGGTTACGAGCAGTACTTC. It specifies CASSPGSGTGYEQYF.

This clone was seen a handful of times. V is TRBV10-3 and J is TRBJ1-4; 8 bases align to TRBD1. With V trimmed by 10 bases and J by 1 base, 2 bases remained unmatched. This CDR3 spans 13 amino acids. CDR1 ENHRY and CDR2 SYGVKD come from the germline V gene. The chain's CDR3 is CATGQGTNEKLFF. In nucleotides, the CDR3 is TGTGCCACCGGACAGGGAACTAATGAAAAACTGTTTTTT.

The chain joins TRBV5-6 to TRBJ2-4, with 12 bases identical to TRBD1. CDR1 and CDR2 from the germline V gene are SGHDT and YYEEEE. The trim removed 7 bases at V and 6 bases at J, leaving 11 bases unmatched. CDR3 length: 16 amino acids. CDR3 sequence (DNA): TGTGCCAGCCTTACTAGGGGACAGGGGGCAACAAACATTCAGTACTTC. It is translated as CASLTRGQGATNIQYF.

CDR3 nucleotides: TGTGCCAGCAGCCTTTTAGGTACAGGCATGAACACTGAAGCTTTCTTT. This translates into CASSLLGTGMNTEAFF. The chain couples TRBV3-1 (or the pseudogene TRBV3-2) to TRBJ1-1, with D tentatively TRBD1 (5 bases). V lost 4 bases and J 0 bases, leaving 15 bases between the germline ends. Germline CDR1 reads LGHDT; CDR2 reads YNNKEL (reference sequence). CDR3 length: 16 amino acids.

This chain joins TRBV7-2 and TRBJ1-5, with D possibly matching TRBD1 (6 bases). The CDR3 spans 13 residues. CDR1 and CDR2 from the germline V gene are SGHTA and FQGNSA. The germline V and J ends were trimmed by 3 bases and 4 bases, with 7 bases remaining between them. CDR3: CASSLRGNQPQHF. The CDR3 nucleotides read TGTGCCAGCAGCTTGAGGGGGAATCAGCCCCAGCATTTT.

The V call is TRBV6-2 or TRBV6-3, the J call TRBJ2-7; 11 bases line up with TRBD2. Germline V gene sequence: CDR1 MNHEY, CDR2 SVGEGT. Trimming took 6 bases from V and 2 from J; bases not matched to a gene: 6. The length of the CDR3 is 15 residues. CDR3 nucleotides: TGTGCCAGCAGCCAACCGGGACTAGCGGCCTACGAGCAGTACTTC. Translation: CASSQPGLAAYEQYF.

V is TRBV12-3 or TRBV12-4 and J is TRBJ1-1, with D uncertain. Trimming cost V 2 bases and J 4 bases, with 8 bases left between them. The length of the CDR3 is 13 residues. CDR3 in DNA: TGTGCCAGCAGTTTATGGGAGAGCACTGAAGCTTTCTTT. Its translation: CASSLWESTEAFF.

This clone has just a few counts. V and J are TRBV11-2 and TRBJ1-2; D is undetermined. Germline loops: CDR1 SGHAT, CDR2 FQNNGV. Trimming pared 5 bases from V and 14 bases from J, leaving 12 bases between. The CDR3 runs to 10 residues. CDR3 sequence (DNA): TGTGCCAGCAGCCGGGGAAGAGTAACCTTC. It translates to CASSRGRVTF.

The rearrangement joins TRBV14 to TRBJ2-1; D gene ambiguous. With 4 bases removed from V and 4 bases from J, the gap between germline ends came to 5 bases. Germline V gives CDR1 SGHDN, CDR2 FVKESK. The CDR3 sequence is 12 residues long. CDR3 sequence (DNA): TGTGCCAGCAGCCCCTCGTACAATGAGCAGTTCTTC. Its protein is CASSPSYNEQFF.

The chain has TRBV28 and TRBJ2-3; D is unresolved. V was clipped by 6 bases and J by 2 bases, with 9 bases between them. The CDR3 runs to 13 residues. The V gene's germline CDR1 is MDHEN and CDR2 SYDVKM. The CDR3 here is CASSRLNTDTQYF. CDR3 bases: TGTGCCAGCAGCAGATTAAACACAGATACGCAGTATTTT.

This chain uses TRBV6-5 with TRBJ2-1; no clear D. The CDR3 consists of 14 residues. CDR1 is MNHEY and CDR2 is SVGAGI in the germline V gene. Trimming removed 6 bases from V and 1 base from J, with 10 bases in between. CDR3 DNA sequence: TGTGCCAGCAGCCCCCTGTCGTCCTACAATGAGCAGTTCTTC. Amino acid sequence: CASSPLSSYNEQFF.

The rearrangement joins TRBV28 to TRBJ2-4, with D possibly matching TRBD2 (6 bases). In germline, CDR1 is MDHEN, CDR2 SYDVKM. The ends were cut back, 2 bases at V and 6 bases at J, with 20 bases in the middle. CDR3 length equals 17 residues. The CDR3 region is CASSLGDSLGVRNIQYF. CDR3 sequence (DNA): TGTGCCAGCAGTTTAGGGGACTCCCTCGGCGTGAGAAACATTCAGTACTTC.

The J gene is TRBJ2-7, the V gene TRBV6-5, with a tentative D call TRBD2 (5 bases). Trimming pared 6 bases from V and 3 bases from J, leaving 12 bases between. The CDR3 covers 13 residues. Germline CDR1 and CDR2: MNHEY and SVGAGI. The CDR3 here is CASRRSGDYEQYF. In DNA form, the CDR3 reads TGTGCCAGCAGAAGATCCGGGGACTACGAGCAGTACTTC.